Presented here are 30 T cell receptor beta chains from one specimen sequenced in a study of shared clonotypes between healthy human individuals. The repertoire was sequenced with immunoSEQ multiplex PCR; TCRdb's copy has only in-frame clones and lacks some. Among 2 million to 2.5 million clones, around 92% were seen once, and the ten largest hold 0.37%. Sequencing was performed on naive CD4+ T cells from PBMCs. As for subset: CD45RA+ positively selected. These receptors came from a man aged 18 to 35 in good health. Some clones in this sample may be carry-over from other donors' samples.

This clone has only one observation. This rearrangement joins TRBV28 to TRBJ2-6; D is unclear. V was clipped by 6 bases and J by 0 bases, with 12 bases between them. This CDR3 region has 16 residues. The germline V gene has CDR1 MDHEN and CDR2 SYDVKM. The CDR3 DNA is TGTGCCAGCAGCCCTACAGCGAACTCTGGGGCCAACGTCCTGACTTTC. It yields the protein CASSPTANSGANVLTF.

This rearrangement joins TRBV7-3 to TRBJ2-2, with D perhaps matching TRBD1 (5 bases). Deletions cut 8 bases from V and 0 bases from J, with 7 bases between. CDR3 length: 13 amino acids. Per germline, CDR1 SGHTA and CDR2 FQGTGA. CDR3 in DNA: TGTGCCAGCGGACACACGAACACCGGGGAGCTGTTTTTT. Amino acids: CASGHTNTGELFF.

The chain combines TRBV28 with TRBJ2-7, with 7 bases that match TRBD2. J lost 2 bases, V lost 4 bases, and 8 bases had no gene match. CDR1 is MDHEN, CDR2 SYDVKM, per germline. CDR3 length equals 15 residues. As DNA, the CDR3 is TGTGCCAGCAGTTCCCCGGCTAGCGGTGCCTACGAGCAGTACTTC. It translates to CASSSPASGAYEQYF. Full variable domain (missing parts from reference TRBV28 and TRBJ2-7): DVKVTQSSRYLVKRTGEKVFLECVQDMDHENMFWYRQDPGLGLRLIYFSYDVKMKEKGDIPEGYSVSREKKERFSLILESASTNQTSMYLCASSSPASGAYEQYFGPGTRLTVT.

This clone was seen just once. The gene calls are TRBV27 and TRBJ1-5; a possible D gene is TRBD1 (5 bases). The germline V gene has CDR1 MNHEY and CDR2 SMNVEV (reference sequence). V lost 8 bases, J lost 4 bases, and 18 bases lay in between. The CDR3 is 15 residues long. This CDR3 is CASGGSAAWNQPQHF. The CDR3, as DNA: TGTGCCAGCGGGGGTAGTGCAGCCTGGAATCAGCCCCAGCATTTT.

This clone occurred once. The rearrangement joins TRBV11-1 to TRBJ1-4; a possible D gene is TRBD1 (6 bases). In germline, CDR1 is SGHAT, CDR2 FQDESV (reference sequence). The CDR3 is 16 amino acids. The V end was cut by 6 bases, the J end by 5 bases, with 19 bases between. Here the CDR3 reads CASSSDSGVLNEKLFF. In nucleotides, the CDR3 is TGTGCCAGCAGTTCGGACTCAGGGGTTCTCAATGAAAAACTGTTTTTT. Full variable domain (rest looked up from reference TRBV11-1 and TRBJ1-4): EAEVAQSPRYKITEKSQAVAFWCDPISGHATLYWYRQILGQGPELLVQFQDESVVDDSQLPKDRFSAERLKGVDSTLKIQPAELGDSAMYLCASSSDSGVLNEKLFFGSGTQLSVL.

The chain joins TRBV6-1 to TRBJ2-7, with D hard to call. Trimming cost V 6 bases and J 2 bases, with 8 bases left between them. The CDR3 totals 12 residues. Germline-derived CDR1 and CDR2 are MNHNS and SASEGT. CDR3 nucleotides: TGTGCCAGCAGGGCTCGCCCCTACGAGCAGTACTTC. Translation: CASRARPYEQYF.

This clone showed up just a few times. J is TRBJ2-1 and V is TRBV20-1, with unresolved D. CDR1 is DFQATT and CDR2 is SNEGSKA in the germline V gene (reference sequence). The V gene lost 3 bases and the J gene lost 10 bases, with 7 bases spanning the gap. This CDR3 has 10 residues. CDR3 in DNA: TGCAGTGCTAGTGGGCAAGAGCAGTTCTTC. Translation: CSASGQEQFF.

This clone was observed once. The chain combines TRBV4-3 with TRBJ2-7; D may correspond to TRBD1 or TRBD2 (5 bases each). The ends were cut back, 4 bases at V and 0 bases at J, with 16 bases in the middle. Germline lookup yields CDR1 LGHNA and CDR2 YSLEER. CDR3 length: 16 residues. The CDR3 DNA follows: TGCGCCAGCAGCCGAGGGACGTTGGTCTCCTCCTACGAGCAGTACTTC. Protein: CASSRGTLVSSYEQYF.

For this clone: Other DNA sequences within the sample encode an identical CDR3. The chain is built from TRBV30 and TRBJ1-1; weak D call: TRBD1 (5 bases). The V gene lost 3 bases and the J gene lost 5 bases, with 10 bases spanning the gap. The CDR3 extends over 12 amino acids. Germline lookup yields CDR1 GTSNPN and CDR2 SVGIG (reference sequence). The CDR3, as DNA: TGTGCCTGGAGCCTGCGGGGGACTGAAGCTTTCTTT. This encodes CAWSLRGTEAFF.

The chain couples TRBV28 to TRBJ1-5; 7 nucleotides align to TRBD1. V was pared by 2 bases and J by 7 bases, with 14 bases of the junction left unmatched. CDR1 is MDHEN, CDR2 SYDVKM, per germline. The CDR3 has 17 residues. The CDR3 DNA follows: TGTGCCAGCAGTTTAGGGGCTAGGGGGCGCAAGGTCCAGCCCCAGCATTTT. Translation: CASSLGARGRKVQPQHF.

The chain links TRBV6-1 to TRBJ2-1; 8 bases agree with TRBD2. Germline V gene sequence: CDR1 MNHNS, CDR2 SASEGT. J gave up 6 bases and V 4 bases, and 17 bases lay outside the gene matches. The CDR3 length is 18 residues. The CDR3: CASSAGWFGAGGGNEQFF. The CDR3 coding sequence is TGTGCCAGCAGTGCTGGTTGGTTCGGGGCGGGAGGAGGCAATGAGCAGTTCTTC.

V and J are TRBV5-8 and TRBJ2-5; 10 bases align to TRBD1. The CDR3 sequence is 17 residues long. The V segment lost 0 bases and the J segment 5 bases; nucleotides outside the gene matches: 10. Germline V gene sequence: CDR1 SGHTS, CDR2 YDEGEE. The CDR3 region has the DNA TGTGCCAGCAGCTTGGGACAGGGGGCTGGTTTTGGGGAGACCCAGTACTTC. Protein: CASSLGQGAGFGETQYF.

The CDR3 coding sequence is TGTGCCAGCACCTTCGGACAGGCGATGTGGGATACGCAGTATTTT. Translating it yields CASTFGQAMWDTQYF. This chain connects TRBV9 to TRBJ2-3; 7 bases are shared with TRBD1. Losses at the gene ends were 6 bases for V and 6 bases for J; bases not matched to a gene: 13. This CDR3 region has 15 residues. Germline loops: CDR1 SGDLS, CDR2 YYNGEE.

The rearrangement links TRBV13 to TRBJ2-6, with no clear D. There are 16 residues in the CDR3. The V gene lost 3 bases and the J gene lost 0 bases, with 9 bases spanning the gap. The germline V gene has CDR1 PRHDT and CDR2 FYEKMQ (reference sequence). The CDR3 bases are TGTGCCAGCAGCTTTGAGACACTCTCTGGGGCCAACGTCCTGACTTTC. It translates to CASSFETLSGANVLTF.

The chain joins TRBV29-1 to TRBJ2-2, with TRBD1 matching 10 bases. V lost 7 bases, J lost 4 bases, and 6 bases stayed unmatched. Germline-derived CDR1 and CDR2 are SQVTM and ANQGSEA. The CDR3 totals 14 residues. The CDR3 reads CSARQGASTGELFF. CDR3 coding DNA: TGCAGCGCTCGACAGGGGGCGAGCACCGGGGAGCTGTTTTTT.

In its sample, this clone was seen once. V is TRBV7-6 and J is TRBJ2-3, with 8 bases identical to TRBD1. The V gene end was trimmed by 5 bases and the J gene end by 5 bases; junction bases not matched to a gene: 9. Germline-derived CDR1 and CDR2 are SGHVS and FNYEAQ. The CDR3 loop spans 15 amino acids. The CDR3, as DNA: TGTGCCAGCAGCGTCGGACAGGGTAGGGGAGATACGCAGTATTTT. It translates to CASSVGQGRGDTQYF.

V usage is TRBV4-3 and J usage is TRBJ2-1, with D possibly matching TRBD2 (5 bases). Looked up from germline, CDR1 is LGHNA and CDR2 is YSLEER. The length of the CDR3 is 21 residues. Trimming stripped 1 base from V and 3 bases from J, with 28 bases between. The CDR3 bases are TGCGCCAGCAGCCAAGTGAAGTTGAATTCGGGAACCCTCTTAAACTACAATGAGCAGTTCTTC. Translation: CASSQVKLNSGTLLNYNEQFF.

CDR3 protein: CASSAKQGLRLAKNIQYF. The CDR3 region has the DNA TGTGCCAGCAGTGCCAAACAGGGACTACGTTTAGCCAAAAACATTCAGTACTTC. The chain couples TRBV28 to TRBJ2-4, with a tentative D call TRBD2 (7 bases). This CDR3 comprises 18 residues. The V and J ends lost 5 bases and 0 bases respectively, with 20 bases between them. Germline lookup yields CDR1 MDHEN and CDR2 SYDVKM.

The chain joins TRBV28 to TRBJ2-7; either TRBD1 or TRBD2 may supply D (5 bases each). CDR3 length: 13 amino acids. The V gene lost 2 bases and the J gene lost 6 bases, with 11 bases spanning the gap. Germline V gene data show CDR1 as MDHEN and CDR2 as SYDVKM. Here the CDR3 DNA reads TGTGCCAGCAGTTTAGGGGGAGTGGGCGAGCAGTACTTC. Its translation: CASSLGGVGEQYF.

This chain connects TRBV14 to TRBJ2-1, with TRBD2 identical over 7 bases. Trimming took 2 bases from V and 6 from J; bases not matched to a gene: 10. CDR1 and CDR2 from the germline V gene are SGHDN and FVKESK. This CDR3 comprises 16 residues. CDR3 nucleotides: TGTGCCAGCAGCCAACTTCGTGGGACTAACGTCAATGAGCAGTTCTTC. Protein product: CASSQLRGTNVNEQFF.

CDR3 region: CASSKILPTGGYTF. The CDR3 DNA reads TGTGCCAGCAGCAAAATTCTCCCTACTGGAGGCTACACCTTC. The chain links TRBV21-1 to TRBJ1-2. TRBV21-1 is annotated as a pseudogene. This CDR3 region has 14 residues.

The chain has TRBV2 and TRBJ2-4; D tentatively fits TRBD1 or TRBD2 (5 bases each). Germline CDR1 and CDR2: SNHLY and FYNNEI. The CDR3 runs to 16 residues. The V gene lost 0 bases and the J gene lost 0 bases, with 9 bases spanning the gap. CDR3 in amino acids: CASSEAGTVAKNIQYF. The CDR3 nucleotides are TGTGCCAGCAGTGAAGCCGGGACGGTAGCCAAAAACATTCAGTACTTC.

This chain uses TRBV30 with TRBJ2-3; weak D call: TRBD2 (6 bases). CDR1 and CDR2 from the germline V gene are GTSNPN and SVGIG (reference sequence). Between the trimmed V and J ends, which lost 1 base and 6 bases, there was a span of 23 bases. There are 17 residues in the CDR3. Written as DNA, the CDR3 is TGTGCCTGGAGTGCCCTGCACCGGGACCGCGGAGGGGATACGCAGTATTTT. Its protein is CAWSALHRDRGGDTQYF. The variable domain in full, completed from reference TRBV30 and TRBJ2-3, reads SQTIHQWPATLVQPVGSPLSLECTVEGTSNPNLYWYRQAAGRGLQLLFYSVGIGQISSEVPQNLSASRPQDRQFILSSKKLLLSDSGFYLCAWSALHRDRGGDTQYFGPGTRLTVL.

This rearrangement joins TRBV4-2 to TRBJ2-1; 7 bases align to TRBD2. CDR3 length equals 16 residues. The junction had 9 bases not matched to a gene; V was cut back by 0 bases and J by 7 bases. Germline V CDR1 and CDR2: LGHNA, YNFKEQ. CDR3 protein: CASSQDLSGALNEQFF. The DNA for the CDR3 is TGTGCCAGCAGCCAAGATCTAAGCGGGGCATTAAATGAGCAGTTCTTC.

The chain uses TRBV10-3 and TRBJ1-2, with D possibly being TRBD1 (5 bases). V was cut by 2 bases and J by 8 bases, with 9 bases left in between. The germline V gene has CDR1 ENHRY and CDR2 SYGVKD. The CDR3 length is 12 residues. CDR3 nucleotides: TGTGCCATCAGTGAGGGCAGGGAGGGCTACACCTTC. This codes for CAISEGREGYTF.

V is TRBV5-1 and J is TRBJ1-1; a possible D gene is TRBD1 (5 bases). CDR3 length: 12 residues. The germline CDR1 and CDR2 sequences are SGHRS and YFSETQ. Trimming removed 0 bases from V and 10 bases from J, with 10 bases in between. The CDR3 reads CASSLGTRGAFF. The CDR3 DNA sequence: TGCGCCAGCAGCTTGGGGACAAGAGGAGCTTTCTTT.

Notes on this clone: The identical CDR3 is also encoded by other nucleotide sequences in the sample. The genes are TRBV4-2 and TRBJ2-5; D gene unclear. The V end was cut by 0 bases, the J end by 5 bases, with 10 bases between. Germline CDR1 and CDR2: LGHNA and YNFKEQ. CDR3 length: 14 residues. The CDR3 DNA is TGTGCCAGCAGCCAAGAAGGAGCGTGGGAGACCCAGTACTTC. It translates to CASSQEGAWETQYF.

Points on this clone: The same CDR3 is also encoded by other DNA sequences in this sample. The chain carries TRBV29-1 and TRBJ2-7, with D unclear. The germline gives CDR1 SQVTM, CDR2 ANQGSEA. The ends were cut back, 4 bases at V and 3 bases at J, with 7 bases in the middle. This CDR3 spans 11 amino acids. The CDR3 loop is CSVARSYEQYF. CDR3 coding DNA: TGCAGCGTTGCCAGGAGCTACGAGCAGTACTTC.

V is TRBV6-6 and J is TRBJ2-7, with D uncertain. V shed 5 bases and J shed 2 bases, with 16 bases lying between them. Germline V CDR1 and CDR2: MNHNY, SVGAGI (reference sequence). The CDR3 sequence is 15 residues long. CDR3 region: CASSDAIRSTYEQYF. The CDR3 DNA follows: TGTGCCAGCAGTGATGCAATCAGATCAACCTACGAGCAGTACTTC.

This chain joins TRBV9 and TRBJ2-3; tentatively, D is TRBD2 (6 bases). The ends were cut back, 4 bases at V and 3 bases at J, with 18 bases in the middle. Germline assignment: CDR1 SGDLS and CDR2 YYNGEE. The CDR3 runs 16 residues. CDR3 bases: TGTGCCAGCAGCCTAGGACCTAACGCGGGGACAGATACGCAGTATTTT. Its protein product is CASSLGPNAGTDTQYF. The whole variable domain, filled in from reference TRBV9 and TRBJ2-3, reads DSGVTQTPKHLITATGQRVTLRCSPRSGDLSVYWYQQSLDQGLQFLIQYYNGEERAKGNILERFSAQQFPDLHSELNLSSLELGDSALYFCASSLGPNAGTDTQYFGPGTRLTVL.